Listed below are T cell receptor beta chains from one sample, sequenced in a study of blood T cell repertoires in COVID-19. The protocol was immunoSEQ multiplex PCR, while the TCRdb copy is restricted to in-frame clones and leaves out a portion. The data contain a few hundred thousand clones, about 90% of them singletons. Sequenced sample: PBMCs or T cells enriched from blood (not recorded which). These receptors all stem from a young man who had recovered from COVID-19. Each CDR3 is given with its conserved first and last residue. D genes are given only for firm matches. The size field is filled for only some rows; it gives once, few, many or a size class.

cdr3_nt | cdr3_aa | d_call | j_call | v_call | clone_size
TGTGCCAGCAGCCTCATGACAGACGGCTCCTACGAGCAGTACTTC | CASSLMTDGSYEQYF | . | TRBJ2-7 | TRBV5-6 | .
TGCGCCAGCAGTCAGACGAGCGGGCAGAGCTCCTACAATGAGCAGTTCTTC | CASSQTSGQSSYNEQFF | . | TRBJ2-1 | TRBV23-1 | .
TGTGCCAGCAGTTATGAGCGCGAGAATTCACCCCTCCACTTT | CASSYERENSPLHF | . | TRBJ1-6 | TRBV6-5 | .
TGTGCCACCAGCAGAGGGGCGGGCGTGCCACAAGAGACCCAGTACTTC | CATSRGAGVPQETQYF | . | TRBJ2-5 | TRBV15 | .
TGTGCCAGCAGCGGGGAGTATGAGCAGTTCTTC | CASSGEYEQFF | . | TRBJ2-1 | TRBV13 | .
TGTGCCAGTAGTATAGGTGCAGGGTCTCCCCTCCACTTT | CASSIGAGSPLHF | . | TRBJ1-6 | TRBV19 | .
TGTGCCACCAGTGATTTTGGAGGGACCGAGCAGTACTTC | CATSDFGGTEQYF | . | TRBJ2-7 | TRBV24-1 | .
TGTGCCAGCACCCCGGACATAGTGGTTGGGAATCAGCCCCAGCATTTT | CASTPDIVVGNQPQHF | . | TRBJ1-5 | TRBV2 | few
TGTGCCAGCAGTTGGGCGGGGGTAAGGGAGGCTTTCTTT | CASSWAGVREAFF | . | TRBJ1-1 | TRBV28 | .
TGTGCCAGCAGTGCATTCTCGGGGCAGTACTTC | CASSAFSGQYF | . | TRBJ2-7 | TRBV2 | few
TGTGCCAGCAGTTTAGTTACCGGCGAGCAGTACTTC | CASSLVTGEQYF | . | TRBJ2-7 | TRBV28 | .
TGTGCCAGCAGTGAAATCCAGGGGGCCCTTGGCAATCAGCCCCAGCATTTT | CASSEIQGALGNQPQHF | TRBD1 | TRBJ1-5 | TRBV6-1 | .
TGTGCCAGTCCTCAGCTCCCAGGGCATGGCTACACCTTC | CASPQLPGHGYTF | . | TRBJ1-2 | TRBV3-1/TRBV3-2 | .
TGCGCCAGCAAGAAGGGGGTGAACACTGAAGCTTTCTTT | CASKKGVNTEAFF | . | TRBJ1-1 | TRBV5-1 | .
TGCGCCAGCAGCCAAGGAGGCGCAAGAGTTGAAGCTTTCTTT | CASSQGGARVEAFF | . | TRBJ1-1 | TRBV4-1 | .
TGTGCCAGCAGCTTCGACAGGGTCTACGAGCAGTACTTC | CASSFDRVYEQYF | TRBD1 | TRBJ2-7 | TRBV7-2 | .